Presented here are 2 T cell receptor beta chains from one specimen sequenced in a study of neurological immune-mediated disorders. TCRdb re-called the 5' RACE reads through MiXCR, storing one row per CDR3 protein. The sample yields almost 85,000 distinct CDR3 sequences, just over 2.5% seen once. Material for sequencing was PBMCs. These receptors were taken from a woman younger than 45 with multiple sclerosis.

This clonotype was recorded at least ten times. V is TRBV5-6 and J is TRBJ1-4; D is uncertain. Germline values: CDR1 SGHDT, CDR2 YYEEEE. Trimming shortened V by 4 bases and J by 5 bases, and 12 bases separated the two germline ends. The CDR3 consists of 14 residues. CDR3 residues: CASSTDTSNEKLFF. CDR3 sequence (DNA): TGTGCCAGCAGCACCGACACTTCGAATGAAAAACTGTTTTTT.

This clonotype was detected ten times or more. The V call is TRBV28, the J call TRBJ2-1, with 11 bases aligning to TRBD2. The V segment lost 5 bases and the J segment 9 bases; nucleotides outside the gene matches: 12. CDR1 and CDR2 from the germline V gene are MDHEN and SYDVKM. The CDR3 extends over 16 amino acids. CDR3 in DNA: TGTGCCAGCAGTCTACTGCTAGCGGGAGGCTATAGTGAGCAGTTCTTC. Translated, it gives CASSLLLAGGYSEQFF.